Reported below is one TCR beta chain. The data were obtained in a study of blood T cell repertoires in COVID-19. The CDR3 extends over 16 amino acids. After removal of 1 base from V and 1 base from J, the junction contained 5 bases not matched to a gene. Germline V gene lookup returns CDR1 MNHNS and CDR2 SASEGT. TCRdb keeps only in-frame clones here, not all; method: immunoSEQ multiplex PCR. The repertoire holds approximately 300,000 clones, with about 85% as singletons. The specimen sequenced was PBMCs or T cells enriched from blood (not recorded which). The receptor comes from a woman aged 25 to 45 who had been exposed to COVID-19. The V and J genes are TRBV6-1 and TRBJ2-3; 7 nucleotides match TRBD2. CDR3 amino acids: CASSEVLGGRTDTQYF. The CDR3 region has the DNA TGTGCCAGCAGTGAAGTCCTGGGAGGGCGCACAGATACGCAGTATTTT.